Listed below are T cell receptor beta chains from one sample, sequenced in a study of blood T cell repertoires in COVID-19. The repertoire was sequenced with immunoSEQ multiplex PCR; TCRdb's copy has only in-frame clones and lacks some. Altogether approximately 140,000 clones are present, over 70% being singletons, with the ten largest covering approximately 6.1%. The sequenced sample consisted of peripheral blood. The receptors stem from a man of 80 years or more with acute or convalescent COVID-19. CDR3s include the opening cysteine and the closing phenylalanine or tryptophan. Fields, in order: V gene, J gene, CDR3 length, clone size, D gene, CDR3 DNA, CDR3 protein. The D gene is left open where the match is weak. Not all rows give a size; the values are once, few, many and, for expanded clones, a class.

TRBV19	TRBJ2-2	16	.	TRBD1	TGTGCCAGTAGTATACGCGGGACAGGGTTCACCGGGGAGCTGTTTTTT	CASSIRGTGFTGELFF
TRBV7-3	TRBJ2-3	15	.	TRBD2	TGTGCCAGCAGCCCGACTAGCGATATAGCAGATACGCAGTATTTT	CASSPTSDIADTQYF
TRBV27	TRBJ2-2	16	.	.	TGTGCCAGCAGTTTAGGGGTAGCGACGAACACCGGGGAGCTGTTTTTT	CASSLGVATNTGELFF
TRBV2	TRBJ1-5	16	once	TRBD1	TGTGCCAGCAGCGTGGGGACAGGGGGACTCAATCAGCCCCAGCATTTT	CASSVGTGGLNQPQHF
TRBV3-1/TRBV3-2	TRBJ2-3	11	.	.	TGTGCCAGCAGCCAGGCCGTGGCGCAGTATTTT	CASSQAVAQYF
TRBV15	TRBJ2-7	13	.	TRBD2	TGTGCCACCAGCAGAGATAGCGGGGTCGAGCAGTACTTC	CATSRDSGVEQYF
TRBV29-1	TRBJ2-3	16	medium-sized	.	TGCAGCCCCCTTTCGGGTCTCGGCGGGTCCACAGATACGCAGTATTTT	CSPLSGLGGSTDTQYF
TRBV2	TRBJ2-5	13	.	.	TGTGCCAGCAAAGGACAGATCGCCGAGACCCAGTACTTC	CASKGQIAETQYF
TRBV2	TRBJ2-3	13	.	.	TGTGCCACCCAAGGGCCTGGGGCGGGGACGCAGTATTTT	CATQGPGAGTQYF
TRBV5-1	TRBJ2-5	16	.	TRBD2	TGCGCCAGCAGCTTAGGGGCGGGGGGCCTTCAAGAGACCCAGTACTTC	CASSLGAGGLQETQYF
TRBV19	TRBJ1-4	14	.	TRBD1	TGTGCCAGTAGTATGGGGGACAGCGGTGAAAAACTGTTTTTT	CASSMGDSGEKLFF
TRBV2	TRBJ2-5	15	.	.	TGTGCCAGCAAACACTGGGGGGACCTCCAAGAGACCCAGTACTTC	CASKHWGDLQETQYF
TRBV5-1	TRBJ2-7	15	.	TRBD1	TGCGCCAGCAGCGATGTATCAGGGGGCACCTACGAGCAGTACTTC	CASSDVSGGTYEQYF
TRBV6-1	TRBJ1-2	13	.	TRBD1	TGTGCCAGCAGTGAAAAGGGACAGGGGGCTAGTTGTTTC	CASSEKGQGASCF
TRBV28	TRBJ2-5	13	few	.	TGTGCCAGCAGCCTCACATGGCAAGAGACCCAGTACTTC	CASSLTWQETQYF
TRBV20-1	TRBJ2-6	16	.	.	TGCAGTGCTAGTGATAGCGGAGTCTCTGGGGCCAACGTCCTGACTTTC	CSASDSGVSGANVLTF
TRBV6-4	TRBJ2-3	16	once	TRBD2	TGTGCCAGCAGTGTCGGACTAGCGGGAGGCACAGATACGCAGTATTTT	CASSVGLAGGTDTQYF
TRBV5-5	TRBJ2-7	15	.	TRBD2	TGTGCCAGCAGCGAGCTTCCGGGGGGACCCTACGAGCAGTACTTC	CASSELPGGPYEQYF
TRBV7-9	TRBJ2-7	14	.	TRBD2	TGTGCCAGCAGCTCGAGCGGGGGCGCCTACGAGCAGTACTTC	CASSSSGGAYEQYF
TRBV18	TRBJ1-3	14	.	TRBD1	TGTGCCAGCTCACCGACAGGGGACGGAAACACCATATATTTT	CASSPTGDGNTIYF
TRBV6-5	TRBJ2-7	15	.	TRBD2	TGTGCCAGCAGTTTGGATAGCGGGGGCACCTACGAGCAGTACTTC	CASSLDSGGTYEQYF
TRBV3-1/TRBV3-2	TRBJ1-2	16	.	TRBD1	TGTGCCAGCAGCCGAAACCCCGGGACAGGGGACTATGGCTACACCTTC	CASSRNPGTGDYGYTF
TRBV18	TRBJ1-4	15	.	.	TGTGCCAGCTCACCAGGCCAGGGGAATAATGAAAAACTGTTTTTT	CASSPGQGNNEKLFF
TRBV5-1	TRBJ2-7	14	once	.	TGCGCCAGCAGCTACGACGAGGGGCGGAGGGGGCAGTACTTC	CASSYDEGRRGQYF
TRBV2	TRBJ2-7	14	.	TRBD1	TGTGCCAGCACCGCCGGACAGGGGGCGGTTGAGCAGTACTTC	CASTAGQGAVEQYF
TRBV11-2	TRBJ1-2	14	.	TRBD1	TGTGCCAGCAGCCTACCCGGGACAGCCTATGGCTACACCTTC	CASSLPGTAYGYTF
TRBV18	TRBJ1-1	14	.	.	TGTGCCAGCCGCTGGCAGGAGGAGAACACTGAAGCTTTCTTT	CASRWQEENTEAFF
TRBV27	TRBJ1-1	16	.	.	TGTGCCAGCAGTCCGAGGGGCAGGGGACCCTACACTGAAGCTTTCTTT	CASSPRGRGPYTEAFF
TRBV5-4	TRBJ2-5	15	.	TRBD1	TGTGCCAGCAGCTTCGACAGGGTGCTAAAAGAGACCCAGTACTTC	CASSFDRVLKETQYF
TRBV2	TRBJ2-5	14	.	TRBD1	TGTGCCAGCGGACCAGCAGGGGGCTTTACTACCCAGTACTTC	CASGPAGGFTTQYF
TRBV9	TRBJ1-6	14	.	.	TGTGCCAGCAGCGTCGCCGGGGGTAATTCACCCCTCCACTTT	CASSVAGGNSPLHF
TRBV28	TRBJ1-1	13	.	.	TGTGCCAGCAGTACCCCAGGGCGGACTGAAGCTTTCTTT	CASSTPGRTEAFF
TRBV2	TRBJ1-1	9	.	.	TGTGCCAGGGAGCCTGAAGCTTTCTTT	CAREPEAFF
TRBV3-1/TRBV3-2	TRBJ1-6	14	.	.	TGTGCCAGCAGCCAAGACAACAACAATTCACCCCTCCACTTT	CASSQDNNNSPLHF
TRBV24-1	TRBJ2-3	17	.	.	TGTGCCACCAGTGATTTCGGTGCGGGGACTAGCACAGATACGCAGTATTTT	CATSDFGAGTSTDTQYF
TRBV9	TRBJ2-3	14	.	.	TGTGCCAGCAGCGTAGGGGGGGGCGCAGATACGCAGTATTTT	CASSVGGGADTQYF
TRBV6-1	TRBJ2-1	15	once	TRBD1	TGTGCCAGCAGTGACAGGGGGCAGCTGGACAATGAGCAGTTCTTC	CASSDRGQLDNEQFF
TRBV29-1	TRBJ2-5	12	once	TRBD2	TGCAGCGGACTAGCGGGATCAGAGACCCAGTACTTC	CSGLAGSETQYF
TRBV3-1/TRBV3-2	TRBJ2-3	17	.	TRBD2	TGTGCCAGCCACAAGGGGGGACTAGCAGATTCCGTGGATACGCAGTATTTT	CASHKGGLADSVDTQYF
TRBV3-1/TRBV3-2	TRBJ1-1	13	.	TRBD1	TGTGCCAGCAGTAGTCGGGACAGTGGGGAAGCTTTCTTT	CASSSRDSGEAFF
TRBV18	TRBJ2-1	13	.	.	TGTGCCAGCTCACCCGGGACAAAAAATGAGCAGTTCTTC	CASSPGTKNEQFF
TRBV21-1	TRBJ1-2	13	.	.	TGTGCCAGGAGACGACGAGGAGGTTATGGCTACACCTTC	CARRRRGGYGYTF
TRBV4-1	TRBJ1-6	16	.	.	TGCGCCAGCAGCCAAGATCAAGAACAGACAAATTCACCCCTCCACTTT	CASSQDQEQTNSPLHF
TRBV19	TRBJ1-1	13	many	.	TGTGCCAGTAGTATTCCCCAGAACACTGAAGCTTTCTTT	CASSIPQNTEAFF
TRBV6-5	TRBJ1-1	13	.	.	TGTGCCAGCACCGAACAAGGCAGGGGTGAAGCTTTCTTT	CASTEQGRGEAFF
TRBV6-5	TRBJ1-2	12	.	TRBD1	TGTGCCGCGACCAAGACAGGGGGAGGCTACACCTTC	CAATKTGGGYTF
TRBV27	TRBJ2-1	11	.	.	TGTGCCAGCAGTTCGATAGCCCGGCAGTTCTTC	CASSSIARQFF